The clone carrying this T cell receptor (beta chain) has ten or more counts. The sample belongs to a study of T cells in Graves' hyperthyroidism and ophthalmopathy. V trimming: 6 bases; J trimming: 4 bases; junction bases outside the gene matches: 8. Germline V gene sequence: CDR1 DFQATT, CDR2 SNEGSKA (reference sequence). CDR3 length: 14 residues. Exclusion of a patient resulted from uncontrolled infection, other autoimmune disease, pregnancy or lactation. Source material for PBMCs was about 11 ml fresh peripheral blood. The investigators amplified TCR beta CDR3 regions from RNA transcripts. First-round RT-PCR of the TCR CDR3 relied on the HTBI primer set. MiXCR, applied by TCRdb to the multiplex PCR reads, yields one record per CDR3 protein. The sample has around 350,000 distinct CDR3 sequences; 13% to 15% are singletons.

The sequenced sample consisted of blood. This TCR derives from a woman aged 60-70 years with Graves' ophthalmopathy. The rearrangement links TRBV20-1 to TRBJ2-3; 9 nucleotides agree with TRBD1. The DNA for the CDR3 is TGCAGTGCAAGACGGGGACAGGGTTCAGATACGCAGTATTTT. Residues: CSARRGQGSDTQYF.